These 8 T cell receptor beta chains share one sample of origin, sequenced in a study of cytomegalovirus exposure and HLA in healthy donors. The PCR had 60 Vbeta and 13 Jbeta primers. This table comes from immunoSEQ multiplex PCR, and its TCRdb copy is limited to in-frame clones, with some not included. Of 180,000 or so clones listed, approximately 85% were seen once; the top ten hold approximately 8.5%. Sequenced material: PBMCs. Receptors originate from a man in his late teens or twenties in good health and CMV-seropositive.

This chain uses TRBV2 with TRBJ2-5, with D tentatively TRBD1 (7 bases). The germline CDR1 and CDR2 sequences are SNHLY and FYNNEI. V was clipped by 4 bases and J by 5 bases, with 17 bases between them. This CDR3 is built from 15 residues. CDR3 protein: CASSAVRGRLETQYF. The CDR3 DNA follows: TGTGCCAGCAGTGCGGTCAGGGGGAGGTTGGAGACCCAGTACTTC.

The V gene is TRBV5-1, the J gene TRBJ2-3; D is unresolved. With 4 bases removed from V and 5 bases from J, the gap between germline ends came to 8 bases. This CDR3 has 12 residues. Germline values: CDR1 SGHRS, CDR2 YFSETQ. The CDR3: CASSTQLDTQYF. In nucleotides, the CDR3 is TGCGCCAGCAGCACACAGCTAGATACGCAGTATTTT.

This chain links TRBV9 with TRBJ2-3; the D gene is possibly TRBD1 (6 bases). The CDR3 runs to 14 residues. V was trimmed by 3 bases and J by 1 base, leaving 9 bases between them. CDR1 is SGDLS and CDR2 is YYNGEE in the germline V gene. Written as DNA, the CDR3 is TGTGCCAGCAGCGGCGAGGGGGGCACAGATACGCAGTATTTT. This translates into CASSGEGGTDTQYF.

The chain is built from TRBV2 and TRBJ1-5; 7 positions match TRBD1. Germline V CDR1 and CDR2: SNHLY, FYNNEI. CDR3 length equals 16 residues. V shed 7 bases, J shed 6 bases, and the junction held 15 bases outside the gene matches. In nucleotides, the CDR3 is TGTGCCAGCATGGAGTTCGGTACAGGGGCGGGTCAGCCCCAGCATTTT. It yields the protein CASMEFGTGAGQPQHF.

This clone was observed once. As DNA, the CDR3 is TGCGCCAGCAGCTTGGGCCTAGCGCAGAACGGGGAGCTGTTTTTT. This encodes CASSLGLAQNGELFF. This chain uses TRBV5-1 with TRBJ2-2, with D perhaps TRBD2 (6 bases). Trimming took off 0 bases at V and 7 bases at J, with 13 bases between the two ends. The CDR3 consists of 15 residues. Germline CDR1 reads SGHRS; CDR2 reads YFSETQ.

The chain is built from TRBV7-8 and TRBJ2-5, with D unclear. Near its end, the DNA agrees better with TRBJ2-7, so the J call may be wrong. Germline values: CDR1 SGHVS, CDR2 FQNEAQ. This CDR3 is 14 amino acids long. Written as DNA, the CDR3 is TGTGCCAGCAGCTTACTGGGTACTACCTACGAGCAGTACTTC. As protein: CASSLLGTTYEQYF.

The V call is TRBV11-2, the J call TRBJ2-5; D is uncertain. With the DNA end fitting TRBJ2-7 better, the J assignment may be wrong. Germline CDR1 SGHAT, CDR2 FQNNGV. This CDR3 comprises 14 residues. CDR3 loop: CASSLEVRQIEQYF. The DNA of the CDR3 is TGTGCCAGCAGCTTAGAGGTCAGACAAATCGAGCAGTACTTC.

The chain has TRBV2 and TRBJ1-6; D is unresolved. V was trimmed by 5 bases and J by 5 bases, leaving 4 bases between them. Germline assignment: CDR1 SNHLY and CDR2 FYNNEI. The CDR3 covers 12 residues. The CDR3, as DNA: TGTGCCAGCAGTCTAGATAATTCACCCCTCCACTTT. This codes for CASSLDNSPLHF.